These T cell receptor beta chains were read from a single sample in a study of blood T cell repertoires in COVID-19. Using immunoSEQ multiplex PCR, the repertoire was profiled, and TCRdb retains in-frame clones only, with some absent. This sample yields 150,000 to 200,000 clones, of which around 77% are seen a single time; approximately 15% belongs to the top ten. The sequencing input was peripheral blood. These TCRs come from a man in his 60s with active or convalescent COVID-19. The CDR3 runs from the conserved cysteine through the conserved F or W. D genes are given only for firm matches. Part of the rows lack a size; the others show once, few, many or a class for expanded clones.

CDR3 DNA: TGTGCCAGCAGCCATGGGGGGGAGCAGTACTTC
CDR3 protein: CASSHGGEQYF
clone size: -
J gene: TRBJ2-7
V gene: TRBV27
D gene: -

CDR3 DNA: TGTGCCAGCAGTTCCAGACCAGGGACCGGGGAGCTGTTTTTT
CDR3 protein: CASSSRPGTGELFF
clone size: many
J gene: TRBJ2-2
V gene: TRBV6-4
D gene: -

CDR3 DNA: TGTGCCAGCATCAAATCCAAAATGAACACTGAAGCTTTCTTT
CDR3 protein: CASIKSKMNTEAFF
clone size: -
J gene: TRBJ1-1
V gene: TRBV5-5
D gene: -

CDR3 DNA: TGTGCCAGCAGCCAAGGGACAGGCTATAGCACAGATACGCAGTATTTT
CDR3 protein: CASSQGTGYSTDTQYF
clone size: -
J gene: TRBJ2-3
V gene: TRBV3-1/TRBV3-2
D gene: TRBD1

CDR3 DNA: TGCGCCAGCAGCTTTACGGGGGAGCTAGACGGTGAGCAGTTCTTC
CDR3 protein: CASSFTGELDGEQFF
clone size: -
J gene: TRBJ2-1
V gene: TRBV5-1
D gene: -

CDR3 DNA: TGTGCCAGCAGTTACGGGACTAGCGGGATAACCTACGAGCAGTACTTC
CDR3 protein: CASSYGTSGITYEQYF
clone size: -
J gene: TRBJ2-7
V gene: TRBV28
D gene: TRBD2

CDR3 DNA: TGTGCCAGCAGGGTAGCGGGAGAACCAGATACGCAGTATTTT
CDR3 protein: CASRVAGEPDTQYF
clone size: -
J gene: TRBJ2-3
V gene: TRBV28
D gene: TRBD2

CDR3 DNA: TGCGCCAGCAGCCAAGAGATTCTGGGTCCTCCGGGCTATGGCTACACCTTC
CDR3 protein: CASSQEILGPPGYGYTF
clone size: -
J gene: TRBJ1-2
V gene: TRBV4-3
D gene: -

CDR3 DNA: TGTGCCAGTAGTATGTTGACAGGCCCGGGAAGTGAGCAGTTCTTC
CDR3 protein: CASSMLTGPGSEQFF
clone size: -
J gene: TRBJ2-1
V gene: TRBV19
D gene: -

CDR3 DNA: TGTGCCAGCAGCCAACAGGCCCAAGAGACCCAGTACTTC
CDR3 protein: CASSQQAQETQYF
clone size: -
J gene: TRBJ2-5
V gene: TRBV7-2
D gene: -

CDR3 DNA: TGTGCCAGCAGGGACCTGACAGGGTACGGTTCACCCCTCCACTTT
CDR3 protein: CASRDLTGYGSPLHF
clone size: -
J gene: TRBJ1-6
V gene: TRBV6-5
D gene: TRBD1

CDR3 DNA: TGTGCCAGCAGCAAAGGTGCGGGGGCGCAGAACACTGAAGCTTTCTTT
CDR3 protein: CASSKGAGAQNTEAFF
clone size: -
J gene: TRBJ1-1
V gene: TRBV21-1
D gene: -

CDR3 DNA: TGTGCCAGTAGTATAACAGGGACAGATACGCAGTATTTT
CDR3 protein: CASSITGTDTQYF
clone size: -
J gene: TRBJ2-3
V gene: TRBV19
D gene: -

CDR3 DNA: TGTGCCAGCAGTGAAGAGGGTGACAGATACAATGAGCAGTTCTTC
CDR3 protein: CASSEEGDRYNEQFF
clone size: -
J gene: TRBJ2-1
V gene: TRBV6-1
D gene: -

CDR3 DNA: TGTGCCAGCAGAAGACAGACCTGGGGCGAGCAGTACTTC
CDR3 protein: CASRRQTWGEQYF
clone size: -
J gene: TRBJ2-7
V gene: TRBV28
D gene: -

CDR3 DNA: TGTGCCAGCTCACCACTGGGACAGGGCATCACCGGGGAGCTGTTTTTT
CDR3 protein: CASSPLGQGITGELFF
clone size: -
J gene: TRBJ2-2
V gene: TRBV18
D gene: TRBD1

CDR3 DNA: TGTGCCAGCTCCGGGACAAACTATGGCTACACCTTC
CDR3 protein: CASSGTNYGYTF
clone size: -
J gene: TRBJ1-2
V gene: TRBV7-9
D gene: -

CDR3 DNA: TGTGCCTGGACAACAGGGAACTATGGCTACACCTTC
CDR3 protein: CAWTTGNYGYTF
clone size: -
J gene: TRBJ1-2
V gene: TRBV30
D gene: -